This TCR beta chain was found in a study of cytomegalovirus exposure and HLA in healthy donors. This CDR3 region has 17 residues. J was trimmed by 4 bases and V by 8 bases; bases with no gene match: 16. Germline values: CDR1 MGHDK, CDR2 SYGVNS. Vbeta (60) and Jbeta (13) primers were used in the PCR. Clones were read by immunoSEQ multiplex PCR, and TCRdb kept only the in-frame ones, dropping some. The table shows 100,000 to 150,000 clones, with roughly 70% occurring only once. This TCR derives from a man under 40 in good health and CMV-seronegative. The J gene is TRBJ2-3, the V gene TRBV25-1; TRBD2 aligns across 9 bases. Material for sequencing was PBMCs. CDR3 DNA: TGTGCCAGCTCCGGAGGGGGACTTGCGGGGGGGCCAGATACGCAGTATTTT. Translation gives CASSGGGLAGGPDTQYF.